These 29 T cell receptor beta chains were all obtained from the same sample, sequenced in a study of blood T cell repertoires in COVID-19. Clones were read by immunoSEQ multiplex PCR, and TCRdb kept only the in-frame ones, dropping some. Among 150,000 to 200,000 clones listed, roughly three quarters were seen once. The sequencing sample was made of peripheral blood. Every receptor here comes from a woman in her thirties or forties with COVID-19, enrolled during active disease.

The chain has TRBV5-1 and TRBJ1-2, with 8 bases aligning to TRBD1. This CDR3 is built from 14 residues. CDR1 and CDR2 (germline): SGHRS, YFSETQ. Unmatched junction bases numbered 10, after V lost 5 bases and J lost 7 bases. The CDR3 nucleotides read TGCGCCAGCAGTCCGGACCAGGGGGCGCTTGGCTACACCTTC. It yields the protein CASSPDQGALGYTF. Looking up the rest from reference TRBV5-1 and TRBJ1-2 gives the full variable domain: KAGVTQTPRYLIKTRGQQVTLSCSPISGHRSVSWYQQTPGQGLQFLFEYFSETQRNKGNFPGRFSGRQFSNSRSEMNVSTLELGDSALYLCASSPDQGALGYTFGSGTRLTVV.

The J gene is TRBJ2-7, the V gene TRBV18; D may be TRBD1 (6 bases). The V gene lost 4 bases and the J gene lost 1 base, with 14 bases spanning the gap. Looked up from germline, CDR1 is KGHSH and CDR2 is LQKENI. The CDR3 contains 15 residues. Here the CDR3 reads CASSLGGSASYEQYF. As DNA, the CDR3 is TGTGCCAGCTCACTAGGGGGAAGTGCATCCTACGAGCAGTACTTC.

The chain employs TRBV3-1 (or the pseudogene TRBV3-2) and TRBJ2-5, with D possibly being TRBD2 (6 bases). Trimming took off 2 bases at V and 4 bases at J, with 17 bases between the two ends. CDR1 and CDR2 from the germline V gene are LGHDT and YNNKEL (reference sequence). There are 16 residues in the CDR3. In DNA, the CDR3 is TGTGCCAGCAGCCAATGGGAAACGGAGGGAGGAGAGACCCAGTACTTC. Translated, it gives CASSQWETEGGETQYF.

This clone occurred a few times. The chain uses TRBV27 and TRBJ2-7, with D maybe TRBD1 (7 bases). In germline, CDR1 is MNHEY, CDR2 SMNVEV (reference sequence). The CDR3 has 15 amino acids. Trimming removed 0 bases at V and 3 bases at J, with 12 bases between. The CDR3 DNA is TGTGCCAGCAGTTTATCTGGGCAGGGGGGCTACGAGCAGTACTTC. This encodes CASSLSGQGGYEQYF.

DNA of the CDR3: TGTGCCACCAGCAGAGTCCGGGACAGGGGACCCACCGGGGAGCTGTTTTTT. Residues: CATSRVRDRGPTGELFF. V is TRBV15 and J is TRBJ2-2, with 10 positions matching TRBD1. Germline V gene lookup returns CDR1 LNHNV and CDR2 YYDKDF (reference sequence). The CDR3 totals 17 residues. V was pared by 1 base and J by 4 bases, with 6 bases of the junction left unmatched. Together with reference TRBV15 and TRBJ2-2, the CDR3 gives the full variable domain: DAMVIQNPRYQVTQFGKPVTLSCSQTLNHNVMYWYQQKSSQAPKLLFHYYDKDFNNEADTPDNFQSRRPNTSFCFLDIRSPGLGDTAMYLCATSRVRDRGPTGELFFGEGSRLTVL.

This chain joins TRBV4-2 and TRBJ2-1; 8 positions agree with TRBD1. V lost 0 bases to trimming and J lost 7 bases; unmatched junction nucleotides: 8. The CDR3 loop spans 16 amino acids. Germline CDR1 and CDR2: LGHNA and YNFKEQ. CDR3 DNA: TGTGCCAGCAGCCAAGATCTGCAGGGGGCGCTAAATGAGCAGTTCTTC. Translating it yields CASSQDLQGALNEQFF.

The V call is TRBV6-1, the J call TRBJ1-5; tentatively, D is TRBD1 (6 bases). With 1 base removed from V and 5 bases from J, the gap between germline ends came to 9 bases. This CDR3 region has 14 residues. Germline V gives CDR1 MNHNS, CDR2 SASEGT. The DNA of the CDR3 is TGTGCCAGCAGTGAAGGAGGGGGATATCAGCCCCAGCATTTT. It codes for CASSEGGGYQPQHF.

This clone was detected only once. This chain joins TRBV6-1 and TRBJ2-3, with D perhaps TRBD2 (5 bases). Germline V lookup: CDR1 MNHNS, CDR2 SASEGT. This CDR3 comprises 14 residues. V lost 2 bases to trimming and J lost 2 bases, with 8 bases between them. CDR3 loop: CASSEMRATDTQYF. The CDR3 coding sequence is TGTGCCAGCAGTGAAATGAGGGCCACAGATACGCAGTATTTT.

V gene TRBV29-1 combines with J gene TRBJ2-1; 8 bases fit TRBD2. The germline V gene encodes CDR1 SQVTM and CDR2 ANQGSEA. Unmatched junction bases numbered 5, after V lost 4 bases and J lost 9 bases. The CDR3 consists of 12 residues. CDR3: CSVGAGVGEQFF. Here the CDR3 DNA reads TGCAGCGTTGGAGCGGGAGTCGGTGAGCAGTTCTTC.

The CDR3 sequence is CASRDSGEDEQYF. The CDR3 DNA reads as TGTGCCAGCAGGGACTCCGGGGAGGACGAGCAGTACTTC. The chain joins TRBV7-2 to TRBJ2-7, with D possibly TRBD2 on 6 matching bases. The V gene's germline CDR1 is SGHTA and CDR2 FQGNSA. With 6 bases removed from V and 5 bases from J, the gap between germline ends came to 14 bases. The CDR3 length is 13 residues.

V and J are TRBV2 and TRBJ2-3; 8 nucleotides match TRBD2. The J segment lost 6 bases and the V segment lost 4 bases, leaving 3 bases of the junction unmatched. Germline values: CDR1 SNHLY, CDR2 FYNNEI. The length of the CDR3 is 13 residues. Here the CDR3 reads CASSAGLDDTQYF. The CDR3 DNA sequence: TGTGCCAGCAGTGCGGGACTAGATGATACGCAGTATTTT.

The chain couples TRBV7-8 to TRBJ1-3; tentative D call: TRBD1 (5 bases). Germline V gives CDR1 SGHVS, CDR2 FQNEAQ. The V and J ends lost 4 bases and 0 bases respectively, with 7 bases between them. The CDR3 covers 14 residues. CDR3 residues: CASSSTVSGNTIYF. Here the CDR3 DNA reads TGTGCCAGCAGCTCGACAGTCTCTGGAAACACCATATATTTT.

CDR3 residues: CASTQGNEKLFF. The CDR3 region has the DNA TGTGCCAGCACCCAGGGTAATGAAAAACTGTTTTTT. J is TRBJ1-4 and V is TRBV6-6, with D perhaps TRBD1 (5 bases). The CDR3 covers 12 residues. Trimming removed 7 bases at V and 4 bases at J, with 7 bases between. Germline V CDR1 and CDR2: MNHNY, SVGAGI (reference sequence).

The chain couples TRBV10-2 to TRBJ1-1; D is undetermined. This CDR3 is 13 amino acids long. The germline gives CDR1 WSHSY, CDR2 SAAADI. Trimming pared 8 bases from V and 1 base from J, leaving 11 bases between. The CDR3 protein is CASARGGNTEAFF. DNA of the CDR3: TGCGCCAGCGCTCGCGGAGGGAACACTGAAGCTTTCTTT.

The V call is TRBV19, the J call TRBJ2-1; TRBD2 matches 7 bases. The V and J ends lost 5 bases and 4 bases, in that order; junction bases with no gene match: 8. This CDR3 contains 15 residues. CDR1 is LNHDA and CDR2 is SQIVND in the germline V gene (reference sequence). The CDR3 spells CASSPWVAGYNEQFF. The CDR3 nucleotides are TGTGCCAGTAGTCCCTGGGTAGCGGGTTACAATGAGCAGTTCTTC. Full variable domain (missing parts from reference TRBV19 and TRBJ2-1): DGGITQSPKYLFRKEGQNVTLSCEQNLNHDAMYWYRQDPGQGLRLIYYSQIVNDFQKGDIAEGYSVSREKKESFPLTVTSAQKNPTAFYLCASSPWVAGYNEQFFGPGTRLTVL.

The rearrangement links TRBV6-4 to TRBJ1-1, with 7 bases matching TRBD1. This CDR3 contains 14 residues. Germline V gene data show CDR1 as MRHNA and CDR2 as SNTAGT. V shed 8 bases, J shed 5 bases, and the junction held 11 bases outside the gene matches. The CDR3 coding sequence is TGTGCCAGCCGGAGGGCAGGGGGGTTAACTGAAGCTTTCTTT. This sequence encodes CASRRAGGLTEAFF.

V gene TRBV4-3 combines with J gene TRBJ2-7; a weak D match, TRBD1 (6 bases). Trimming took 1 base from V and 2 from J, leaving 15 bases between them. CDR3 size: 16 residues. The germline V gene has CDR1 LGHNA and CDR2 YSLEER. The DNA of the CDR3 is TGCGCCAGCAGCCAAGGAGAGACAGGTAGCACCTACGAGCAGTACTTC. It translates to CASSQGETGSTYEQYF.

This chain uses TRBV18 with TRBJ1-1, with no clear D. V was shortened by 3 bases and J by 2 bases, with 10 bases between the two germline ends. The CDR3 runs to 14 residues. The germline gives CDR1 KGHSH, CDR2 LQKENI. CDR3 bases: TGTGCCAGCTCACCCCGCGGGGAAAACACTGAAGCTTTCTTT. This encodes CASSPRGENTEAFF.

The chain recombines TRBV7-8 with TRBJ2-1, with a possible D match to TRBD1 (6 bases). The CDR3 length is 15 residues. V was cut by 3 bases and J by 3 bases, with 12 bases left in between. Germline V gene lookup returns CDR1 SGHVS and CDR2 FQNEAQ. The CDR3 region is CASSFVGGYYNEQFF. CDR3 coding DNA: TGTGCCAGCAGCTTCGTAGGGGGTTACTACAATGAGCAGTTCTTC.

This chain joins TRBV6-6 and TRBJ1-4; D is unresolved. The CDR3 consists of 15 residues. Trimming took off 2 bases at V and 3 bases at J, with 10 bases between the two ends. The V gene's germline CDR1 is MNHNY and CDR2 SVGAGI (reference sequence). This chain's CDR3 is CASSYVGSPNEKLFF. The DNA of the CDR3 is TGTGCCAGCAGTTACGTGGGGAGTCCTAATGAAAAACTGTTTTTT.

The chain carries TRBV18 and TRBJ2-7; 8 bases line up with TRBD1. The CDR3 covers 13 residues. CDR1 and CDR2 (germline): KGHSH, LQKENI. The junction had 1 base not matched to a gene; V was cut back by 4 bases and J by 2 bases. CDR3 sequence (DNA): TGTGCCAGCTCACTCAGGGGGCCCTACGAGCAGTACTTC. It specifies CASSLRGPYEQYF.

CDR3 residues: CASSVRGQGTNYGYTF. CDR3 sequence (DNA): TGTGCCAGCAGCGTGAGAGGACAGGGTACTAACTATGGCTACACCTTC. The V gene is TRBV9, the J gene TRBJ1-2, with 8 bases that match TRBD1. CDR3 length: 16 amino acids. The ends lost 2 bases at V and 0 bases at J; junction bases unmatched: 6. The germline gives CDR1 SGDLS, CDR2 YYNGEE. The variable domain in full, with the rest retrieved from reference TRBV9 and TRBJ1-2, is DSGVTQTPKHLITATGQRVTLRCSPRSGDLSVYWYQQSLDQGLQFLIQYYNGEERAKGNILERFSAQQFPDLHSELNLSSLELGDSALYFCASSVRGQGTNYGYTFGSGTRLTVV.

The rearrangement joins TRBV7-2 to TRBJ2-7; D remains ambiguous. Germline CDR1 SGHTA, CDR2 FQGNSA. V lost 0 bases and J 6 bases, leaving 15 bases between the germline ends. The CDR3 covers 15 residues. The CDR3 reads CASSLAAGARGEQYF. CDR3 nucleotide sequence: TGTGCCAGCAGCTTAGCGGCCGGCGCTCGCGGCGAGCAGTACTTC.

The chain carries TRBV5-5 and TRBJ2-5, with TRBD2 matching 7 bases. Losses at the gene ends were 6 bases for V and 5 bases for J; bases not matched to a gene: 4. This CDR3 region has 12 residues. Germline assignment: CDR1 SGHKS and CDR2 YYEKEE (reference sequence). CDR3 DNA: TGTGCCAGCATCGAGGGAGGGGAGACCCAGTACTTC. It is translated as CASIEGGETQYF. Variable domain in full (rest from reference TRBV5-5 and TRBJ2-5): DAGVTQSPTHLIKTRGQQVTLRCSPISGHKSVSWYQQVLGQGPQFIFQYYEKEERGRGNFPDRFSARQFPNYSSELNVNALLLGDSALYLCASIEGGETQYFGPGTRLLVL.

In its sample, this clone was seen many times. The gene calls are TRBV10-3 and TRBJ2-7; 8 bases are shared with TRBD1. The germline V gene has CDR1 ENHRY and CDR2 SYGVKD. V shed 6 bases, J shed 2 bases, and the junction held 3 bases outside the gene matches. The CDR3 covers 13 residues. The CDR3 protein is CAIRGTGPYEQYF. CDR3 nucleotide sequence: TGTGCCATCAGGGGGACAGGCCCCTACGAGCAGTACTTC.

V gene TRBV5-8 combines with J gene TRBJ2-3; TRBD1 is a possible D gene (5 bases). This CDR3 has 12 residues. Between the trimmed V and J ends, which lost 4 bases and 5 bases, there was a span of 8 bases. Germline assignment: CDR1 SGHTS and CDR2 YDEGEE. CDR3 coding DNA: TGTGCCAGCAGCCCAGGGCAAGATACGCAGTATTTT. Translated: CASSPGQDTQYF.

The chain links TRBV16 to TRBJ1-2; tentatively, D is TRBD1 (6 bases). The CDR3 sequence is 15 residues long. Germline V gives CDR1 KGHSY, CDR2 FQNENV. Trimming shortened V by 7 bases and J by 8 bases, and 23 bases separated the two germline ends. CDR3 protein: CASMAYGRVTGGYTF. The CDR3 DNA reads TGTGCCAGCATGGCGTACGGCAGGGTGACAGGAGGCTACACCTTC.

J is TRBJ1-1 and V is TRBV19, with TRBD1 matching over 10 bases. V was clipped by 7 bases and J by 6 bases; unmatched bases: 5. The CDR3 totals 13 residues. The germline V gene encodes CDR1 LNHDA and CDR2 SQIVND (reference sequence). The DNA for the CDR3 is TGTGCCAGTAAACACGGACAGGGGGCTGAAGCTTTCTTT. Amino acid sequence: CASKHGQGAEAFF.

The rearrangement uses TRBV5-1 and TRBJ2-5; D is unclear. The CDR3 is made up of 13 amino acids. From germline, CDR1 is SGHRS and CDR2 YFSETQ. The V end lost 7 bases, the J end lost 5 bases, and 15 bases lay between the germline ends. In nucleotides, the CDR3 is TGCGCCAGCTACCCTGGAGAGAGGGAGACCCAGTACTTC. It codes for CASYPGERETQYF.